Detailed here is one TCR beta chain. Antigen specificity is unknown. The data stem from a study of T-cell memory formation after mild COVID-19. The wider study: TCR clusters were mostly donor specific.

Study outcomes and limitations: Later expanders leaned CD4+, whereas day 15 to 85 contracting clones were balanced CD4/CD8.

TCRdb analysed the 5' RACE reads with MiXCR anew, one entry per CDR3 protein. The repertoire holds hundreds of thousands of distinct CDR3 sequences, with about 19% as singletons. The receptor was isolated from an adult woman who had mild COVID-19 (a few samples of this study predate the infection). Cell type and time point are not known. Material: PBMCs or a T cell subset sorted from them (not recorded which).

CDR3 amino acids: CASSVIWGAGYF. The CDR3 coding sequence is TGTGCCAGCAGTGTTATATGGGGGGCCGGGTACTTC. J is TRBJ2-5 and V is TRBV2; D is perhaps TRBD1 or TRBD2 (6 bases each). Germline CDR1 SNHLY, CDR2 FYNNEI. Between the trimmed V and J ends, which lost 4 bases and 13 bases, there was a span of 16 bases. CDR3 length: 12 amino acids.